This T cell receptor beta chain originates from a study of a mutant IDH1 vaccine in newly diagnosed glioma. Study context: Patients got radiotherapy, temozolomide, or both beforehand, and most got both.

The time point here: baseline, week 1 (first vaccination visit). Treatment in this sample: pre-vaccination baseline after standard-of-care therapy. The CDR3 has 17 amino acids. V dropped 0 bases and J dropped 4; count of bases not matched to a gene: 5. Germline-derived CDR1 and CDR2 are ENHRY and SYGVKD. This table comes from immunoSEQ multiplex PCR, and its TCRdb copy is limited to in-frame clones, with some not included. The repertoire holds around 26,000 clones, with roughly 93% as singletons. The sequencing used PBMCs, collected from a glioma patient treated with radiotherapy, temozolomide or both. This receptor was identified in a man aged 40-50 years with glioma. The chain uses TRBV10-3 and TRBJ2-5; 13 bases line up with TRBD2. DNA for the CDR3: TGTGCCATCAGTGAGTCGGGACTAGCGGGGATGGGAGAGACCCAGTACTTC. Amino acid sequence: CAISESGLAGMGETQYF.